The rows below give T cell receptor beta chains drawn from one sample of a study of T cell repertoires in cytomegalovirus infection. Via MiXCR, TCRdb re-called the reads, giving one row per CDR3 protein. The repertoire consists of 200,000 to 250,000 distinct CDR3 sequences, with around 12% occurring once and the leading ten covering approximately 1.8%. The specimen was PBMCs. The receptors stem from a human donor in good health (CMV status not recorded). Some clones in this sample may be carry-over from other donors' samples. Each CDR3 is given with its conserved first and last residue. The D gene is left open where the match is weak. For some rows the clone size is stated as once, few or many, or as a class when expanded; others skip it.

d_call: -; v_call: TRBV7-3; clone_size: many; j_call: TRBJ1-1; cdr3_aa: CASSLNGRVTEAFF; cdr3_nt: TGTGCCAGCAGCTTAAACGGGAGGGTCACTGAAGCTTTCTTT
d_call: -; v_call: TRBV11-3; clone_size: few; j_call: TRBJ1-2; cdr3_aa: CASRIPNRQDHYGYTF; cdr3_nt: TGTGCCAGCAGAATCCCCAATCGACAGGACCACTATGGCTACACCTTC
d_call: -; v_call: TRBV7-8; clone_size: many; j_call: TRBJ1-2; cdr3_aa: CASSSLQGFHGYTF; cdr3_nt: TGTGCCAGCAGCTCCTTACAGGGTTTCCATGGCTACACCTTC
d_call: -; v_call: TRBV5-1; clone_size: -; j_call: TRBJ1-1; cdr3_aa: CASSLDGGRHTEAFF; cdr3_nt: TGCGCCAGCAGCTTGGACGGGGGGCGTCACACTGAAGCTTTCTTT
d_call: -; v_call: TRBV7-2; clone_size: few; j_call: TRBJ2-1; cdr3_aa: CASSRPPGEQFF; cdr3_nt: TGTGCCAGCAGTCGGCCCCCGGGAGAGCAGTTCTTC
d_call: TRBD2; v_call: TRBV20-1; clone_size: -; j_call: TRBJ2-3; cdr3_aa: CSAREASGRAGDTQYF; cdr3_nt: TGCAGTGCTAGAGAGGCTAGCGGGAGGGCGGGAGATACGCAGTATTTT
d_call: TRBD1; v_call: TRBV19; clone_size: many; j_call: TRBJ1-1; cdr3_aa: CASSSTDRPNTEAFF; cdr3_nt: TGTGCCAGTAGTAGCACGGACAGGCCGAACACTGAAGCTTTCTTT
d_call: -; v_call: TRBV5-1; clone_size: many; j_call: TRBJ1-1; cdr3_aa: CASSDTGTTNTEAFF; cdr3_nt: TGCGCCAGCAGCGATACCGGGACTACGAACACTGAAGCTTTCTTT
d_call: -; v_call: TRBV5-1; clone_size: -; j_call: TRBJ2-2; cdr3_aa: CASSLTRPPGELFF; cdr3_nt: TGCGCCAGCAGCTTAACTCGTCCACCCGGGGAGCTGTTTTTT
d_call: TRBD1; v_call: TRBV7-2; clone_size: many; j_call: TRBJ1-1; cdr3_aa: CASSLGGQRNTEAFF; cdr3_nt: TGTGCCAGCAGCTTAGGGGGACAGAGGAACACTGAAGCTTTCTTT
d_call: -; v_call: TRBV7-2; clone_size: many; j_call: TRBJ1-1; cdr3_aa: CASSLGGARYTEAFF; cdr3_nt: TGTGCCAGCAGCTTAGGCGGGGCGCGTTACACTGAAGCTTTCTTT
d_call: -; v_call: TRBV28; clone_size: -; j_call: TRBJ2-5; cdr3_aa: CASRPALGGETQYF; cdr3_nt: TGTGCCAGCAGGCCCGCCCTAGGAGGAGAGACCCAGTACTTC
d_call: -; v_call: TRBV12-3/TRBV12-4; clone_size: many; j_call: TRBJ1-2; cdr3_aa: CASSPDETYGYTF; cdr3_nt: TGTGCCAGCAGTCCCGACGAGACCTATGGCTACACCTTC
d_call: -; v_call: TRBV7-2; clone_size: many; j_call: TRBJ2-3; cdr3_aa: CASSLGGAYRTDTQYF; cdr3_nt: TGTGCCAGCAGCTTAGGGGGGGCGTATCGCACAGATACGCAGTATTTT
d_call: TRBD1; v_call: TRBV4-3; clone_size: -; j_call: TRBJ2-7; cdr3_aa: CASSQAGTVGYEQYF; cdr3_nt: TGCGCCAGCAGCCAAGCCGGGACAGTCGGGTACGAGCAGTACTTC
d_call: -; v_call: TRBV7-2; clone_size: many; j_call: TRBJ2-3; cdr3_aa: CASSRRSPGGTTDTQYF; cdr3_nt: TGTGCCAGCAGCCGCAGATCGCCCGGCGGGACCACAGATACGCAGTATTTT
d_call: TRBD2; v_call: TRBV3-1; clone_size: few; j_call: TRBJ2-2; cdr3_aa: CASSQEGGADTGELFF; cdr3_nt: TGTGCCAGCAGCCAAGAGGGAGGGGCGGACACCGGGGAGCTGTTTTTT
d_call: -; v_call: TRBV11-3; clone_size: few; j_call: TRBJ2-3; cdr3_aa: CASSPTDPDTQYF; cdr3_nt: TGTGCCAGCAGCCCGACCGACCCAGATACGCAGTATTTT
d_call: -; v_call: TRBV10-3; clone_size: few; j_call: TRBJ2-5; cdr3_aa: CAISEYQETQYF; cdr3_nt: TGTGCCATCAGTGAATACCAAGAGACCCAGTACTTC
d_call: TRBD1; v_call: TRBV7-2; clone_size: many; j_call: TRBJ1-6; cdr3_aa: CAAGTGGNNSPLHF; cdr3_nt: TGTGCCGCAGGAACAGGGGGTAATAATTCACCCCTCCACTTT
d_call: TRBD1; v_call: TRBV7-6; clone_size: -; j_call: TRBJ2-1; cdr3_aa: CASSQGQFEQFF; cdr3_nt: TGTGCCAGCAGCCAGGGACAGTTTGAGCAGTTCTTC
d_call: -; v_call: TRBV7-2; clone_size: many; j_call: TRBJ1-1; cdr3_aa: CASSTVLPGTEAFF; cdr3_nt: TGTGCCAGCAGCACCGTCCTTCCAGGCACTGAAGCTTTCTTT